Reported below is one TCR beta chain. The CDR3 contains 14 residues. CDR1 and CDR2 from the germline V gene are MNHEY and SVGAGI. Produced via immunoSEQ multiplex PCR; TCRdb's table is partial and in-frame only. The table shows 70,000 or so clones, with around 76% occurring only once. These data are taken from a study of radiation and T cells in renal cell carcinoma. Time point reported: blood 2 weeks post-SBRT. Treatment defined: 15 Gy SBRT to primary tumor, nephrectomy 4 weeks later. The tumor was a clear cell renal cell carcinoma. The rearrangement joins TRBV6-5 to TRBJ2-5; 10 nucleotides align to TRBD2. The J call is in doubt because the DNA end fits TRBJ2-7 better. This TCR came from a man in his sixties with renal cell carcinoma. The sequencing used blood, collected from a patient whose treatment included radiotherapy and nephrectomy. The DNA of the CDR3 is TGTGCCAGCAGTCGAGCGGGAGGGCCTTACGAGCAGTACTTC. This translates into CASSRAGGPYEQYF.